The TCR beta chain described here comes from a study of regulatory T cells in long-lasting Graves disease. Ten or more counts support this clonotype. Assembly of TCR beta libraries relied on iRepertoire HTBI primers together with Arm-PCR of CDR3 regions. TCRdb fed the multiplex PCR reads into MiXCR, producing one record per CDR3 protein. The top ten hold around 7.6% of the sample, which has 350,000 to 450,000 distinct CDR3 sequences, over 12% seen once. Described time point: newly diagnosed GD, antithyroid drugs for less than 3 months. Extracted PBMC RNA gave rise to the TCR library. The CDR3 runs 15 residues. CDR1 is SGHTA and CDR2 is FQGTGA in the germline V gene. The junction had 2 bases not matched to a gene; V was cut back by 5 bases and J by 0 bases. The same sample was also used in a study of T cells in Graves' hyperthyroidism and ophthalmopathy.

The sequenced sample was peripheral blood mononuclear cells (PBMCs), obtained at new diagnosis, from a patient treated with antithyroid drugs. This TCR derives from a woman in her thirties or forties with Graves disease. V gene TRBV7-3 combines with J gene TRBJ2-3; TRBD1 aligns across 10 bases. This CDR3 is CASSLTGGSTDTQYF. Here the CDR3 DNA reads TGTGCCAGCAGCCTGACAGGGGGCAGCACAGATACGCAGTATTTT.